The 20 T cell receptor beta chains reported below all come from one sample, sequenced in a study of cytomegalovirus exposure and HLA in healthy donors. Sequencing used immunoSEQ multiplex PCR; TCRdb keeps in-frame clones, though not all of them. The sample carries about 330,000 clones, around 90% recorded once. Material for sequencing was PBMCs. These TCRs come from a woman aged 25-40 years in good health and CMV-seropositive.

The V gene is TRBV7-9, the J gene TRBJ2-2; maybe TRBD2 (5 bases). Trimming stripped 3 bases from V and 1 base from J, with 9 bases between. CDR3 length: 15 residues. Per germline, CDR1 SEHNR and CDR2 FQNEAQ (reference sequence). CDR3 amino acids: CASSFIAGNTGELFF. DNA for the CDR3: TGTGCCAGCAGCTTTATCGCGGGGAACACCGGGGAGCTGTTTTTT.

This clone was counted between two and nine times. This chain uses TRBV4-1 with TRBJ1-1; TRBD1 matches at 9 bases. V dropped 0 bases and J dropped 4; count of bases not matched to a gene: 9. The CDR3 runs to 17 residues. Germline loops: CDR1 MGHRA, CDR2 YSYEKL. The CDR3 loop reads CASSQDLRTGASTEAFF. The CDR3 DNA follows: TGCGCCAGCAGCCAAGATTTGAGGACAGGGGCCAGCACTGAAGCTTTCTTT.

The chain links TRBV7-3 to TRBJ1-2; TRBD1 matches 8 bases. Trimming at V came to 0 bases and at J to 6 bases, leaving 3 bases not matched to a gene. The CDR3 covers 14 residues. CDR1 and CDR2 (germline): SGHTA, FQGTGA. CDR3 sequence: CASSLTAGGDGYTF. The CDR3 DNA follows: TGTGCCAGCAGCTTAACGGCAGGGGGCGATGGCTACACCTTC.

This chain uses TRBV11-2 with TRBJ2-7; no definite D call. The germline CDR1 and CDR2 sequences are SGHAT and FQNNGV. This CDR3 contains 14 residues. Deletions cut 5 bases from V and 5 bases from J, with 16 bases between. CDR3 DNA sequence: TGTGCCAGCAGCCAGACTTGGGGTCAGAACGAGCAGTACTTC. Amino acid sequence: CASSQTWGQNEQYF.

This clone has a count of ten or more. The CDR3 DNA is TGTGCCAGCAGGCATGTCTCGTCCGGGGAGCTGTTTTTT. It encodes CASRHVSSGELFF. This chain links TRBV6-6 with TRBJ2-2; D ambiguous. This CDR3 is built from 13 residues. The V end was cut by 6 bases, the J end by 6 bases, with 11 bases between. Germline V lookup: CDR1 MNHNY, CDR2 SVGAGI (reference sequence).

V usage is TRBV6-1 and J usage is TRBJ2-7; 8 nucleotides match TRBD2. Germline loops: CDR1 MNHNS, CDR2 SASEGT. The CDR3 length is 14 residues. Losses at the gene ends were 4 bases for V and 4 bases for J; bases not matched to a gene: 6. The CDR3 DNA reads as TGTGCCAGCAGTGCGGGGACTAGTGCTTACGAGCAGTACTTC. Amino acid sequence: CASSAGTSAYEQYF.

This chain uses TRBV5-1 with TRBJ2-7, with D possibly being TRBD2 (6 bases). Per germline, CDR1 SGHRS and CDR2 YFSETQ. The V and J ends lost 2 bases and 0 bases respectively, with 9 bases between them. This CDR3 contains 14 residues. The CDR3 loop reads CASSLRERSYEQYF. As DNA, the CDR3 is TGCGCCAGCAGCTTACGGGAGCGCTCCTACGAGCAGTACTTC.

This clone was recorded a few times. The genes are TRBV9 and TRBJ2-7; D unresolved. There are 14 residues in the CDR3. Trimming pared 0 bases from V and 3 bases from J, leaving 10 bases between. Germline loops: CDR1 SGDLS, CDR2 YYNGEE. The CDR3 region has the DNA TGTGCCAGCAGCGTAGCTCAGGCAGACTACGAGCAGTACTTC. This codes for CASSVAQADYEQYF.

In DNA, the CDR3 is TGTGCCAGCAGTTTCGGTGCGGGGCATTCACCCCTCCACTTT. Protein: CASSFGAGHSPLHF. The V gene is TRBV6-5, the J gene TRBJ1-6; weak D call: TRBD1 (5 bases). The ends were cut back, 4 bases at V and 8 bases at J, with 12 bases in the middle. Germline V gives CDR1 MNHEY, CDR2 SVGAGI. The CDR3 spans 14 residues.

V and J are TRBV11-3 and TRBJ2-7; D assignment may be TRBD1 or TRBD2 (6 bases each). The CDR3 is 14 residues long. The V end was cut by 6 bases, the J end by 1 base, with 13 bases between. The germline CDR1 and CDR2 sequences are SGHNT and YENEEA. This CDR3 reads CASRPRGRSYEQYF. CDR3 nucleotide sequence: TGTGCCAGCAGGCCACGGGGGCGGTCCTACGAGCAGTACTTC.

V gene TRBV19 combines with J gene TRBJ2-1, with 8 bases fitting TRBD2. The V and J ends lost 7 bases and 4 bases, in that order; junction bases with no gene match: 12. This CDR3 region has 16 residues. Per germline, CDR1 LNHDA and CDR2 SQIVND (reference sequence). CDR3 amino acids: CASTLRSGLDYNEQFF. Here the CDR3 DNA reads TGTGCCAGTACCCTTCGCTCGGGACTAGATTACAATGAGCAGTTCTTC.

The V call is TRBV7-8, the J call TRBJ1-4, with 7 bases lining up with TRBD1. J lost 8 bases, V lost 1 base, and 7 bases had no gene match. The germline V gene has CDR1 SGHVS and CDR2 FQNEAQ. This CDR3 spans 15 amino acids. CDR3 region: CASSLGQGRREKLFF. As DNA, the CDR3 is TGTGCCAGCAGCTTAGGACAGGGAAGGCGGGAAAAACTGTTTTTT.

The chain joins TRBV30 to TRBJ1-6; no definite D call. From germline, CDR1 is GTSNPN and CDR2 SVGIG (reference sequence). The CDR3 is 16 amino acids. V was clipped by 3 bases and J by 6 bases, with 18 bases between them. The CDR3 DNA follows: TGTGCCTGGAGCTTCATCTCGGGATTGACTAATTCACCCCTCCACTTT. It specifies CAWSFISGLTNSPLHF.

The CDR3 DNA is TGTGCCAGCAGCACCAAGGTCTCCAGACAGGGAAGAACCGGGGAGCTGTTTTTT. This translates into CASSTKVSRQGRTGELFF. The chain links TRBV5-6 to TRBJ2-2, with TRBD1 identical over 7 bases. Unmatched junction bases numbered 17, after V lost 4 bases and J lost 5 bases. In germline, CDR1 is SGHDT, CDR2 YYEEEE. The CDR3 contains 18 residues.

The CDR3 reads CAWTPRGSYNEQFF. CDR3 sequence (DNA): TGTGCCTGGACCCCAAGAGGCTCCTACAATGAGCAGTTCTTC. The V call is TRBV30, the J call TRBJ2-1; D gene unclear. The germline V and J ends were trimmed by 4 bases and 0 bases, with 10 bases remaining between them. CDR3 length: 14 residues. CDR1 and CDR2 (germline): GTSNPN, SVGIG (reference sequence).

The CDR3 region has the DNA TGTGCCAGCAGCTTAAGAGTGGGGGGCGGCGTGAGCACAGATACGCAGTATTTT. Protein: CASSLRVGGGVSTDTQYF. The chain combines TRBV7-9 with TRBJ2-3, with D perhaps TRBD1 or TRBD2 (6 bases each). The germline V and J ends were trimmed by 2 bases and 0 bases, with 18 bases remaining between them. The CDR3 covers 18 residues. CDR1 and CDR2 (germline): SEHNR, FQNEAQ (reference sequence).

The rearrangement joins TRBV27 to TRBJ2-7, with 7 bases fitting TRBD1. The V and J ends lost 6 bases and 3 bases, in that order; junction bases with no gene match: 8. The CDR3 extends over 14 amino acids. In germline, CDR1 is MNHEY, CDR2 SMNVEV (reference sequence). The CDR3 region has the DNA TGTGCCAGCAGGAAAGGACAGGCCCACTACGAGCAGTACTTC. Its translation is CASRKGQAHYEQYF.

This sequence joins TRBV7-2 and TRBJ1-3, with 7 bases aligning to TRBD1. The junction had 6 bases not matched to a gene; V was cut back by 5 bases and J by 5 bases. The CDR3 covers 14 residues. Germline loops: CDR1 SGHTA, CDR2 FQGNSA. The CDR3, as DNA: TGTGCCAGCAGCCCGGACAGGTTTAGAAACACCATATATTTT. It codes for CASSPDRFRNTIYF.

The chain is built from TRBV7-6 and TRBJ2-1; 7 nucleotides line up with TRBD1. This CDR3 region has 18 residues. V gave up 1 base and J gave up 6 bases; unmatched junction bases: 15. CDR1 is SGHVS, CDR2 FNYEAQ, per germline. CDR3 amino acids: CASSLVKGGPGWGNEQFF. In nucleotides, the CDR3 is TGTGCCAGCAGCTTAGTTAAAGGGGGCCCGGGGTGGGGCAATGAGCAGTTCTTC. Full variable domain (missing parts from reference TRBV7-6 and TRBJ2-1): GAGVSQSPRYKVTKRGQDVALRCDPISGHVSLYWYRQALGQGPEFLTYFNYEAQQDKSGLPNDRFSAERPEGSISTLTIQRTEQRDSAMYRCASSLVKGGPGWGNEQFFGPGTRLTVL.

V gene TRBV10-3 combines with J gene TRBJ2-7; D is possibly TRBD1 (6 bases). Germline lookup yields CDR1 ENHRY and CDR2 SYGVKD. Trimming shortened V by 6 bases and J by 0 bases, and 12 bases separated the two germline ends. This CDR3 is 14 amino acids long. DNA of the CDR3: TGTGCCATCAGGAGGGGGACCGACTCCTACGAGCAGTACTTC. Protein: CAIRRGTDSYEQYF.